This TCR beta chain was observed in a study of blood T cell repertoires in COVID-19. Trimming removed 9 bases from V and 0 bases from J, with 17 bases in between. Germline values: CDR1 SGHDN, CDR2 FVKESK. The CDR3 covers 16 residues. Study processing details: For nucleated cells, counts were estimated from reference gene primer amplification. The data were produced by immunoSEQ multiplex PCR, yet TCRdb's version contains in-frame clones alone and is incomplete. That table is the source of V, J and clone size, and D and trimming were worked out from the DNA. In the table there are about 210,000 clones, approximately 90% of which are singletons. This clone was observed at least ten times. Cohorts were based on clinical histories the participants reported.

This receptor was identified in a man aged 25 to 40 who had recovered from COVID-19. The chain couples TRBV14 to TRBJ2-2; D perhaps matches TRBD2 (6 bases). The sample was PBMCs or T cells enriched from blood (not recorded which). The CDR3 nucleotides read TGTGCCAGTACCCCGGGAGCCGTCGCGAACACCGGGGAGCTGTTTTTT. This encodes CASTPGAVANTGELFF.